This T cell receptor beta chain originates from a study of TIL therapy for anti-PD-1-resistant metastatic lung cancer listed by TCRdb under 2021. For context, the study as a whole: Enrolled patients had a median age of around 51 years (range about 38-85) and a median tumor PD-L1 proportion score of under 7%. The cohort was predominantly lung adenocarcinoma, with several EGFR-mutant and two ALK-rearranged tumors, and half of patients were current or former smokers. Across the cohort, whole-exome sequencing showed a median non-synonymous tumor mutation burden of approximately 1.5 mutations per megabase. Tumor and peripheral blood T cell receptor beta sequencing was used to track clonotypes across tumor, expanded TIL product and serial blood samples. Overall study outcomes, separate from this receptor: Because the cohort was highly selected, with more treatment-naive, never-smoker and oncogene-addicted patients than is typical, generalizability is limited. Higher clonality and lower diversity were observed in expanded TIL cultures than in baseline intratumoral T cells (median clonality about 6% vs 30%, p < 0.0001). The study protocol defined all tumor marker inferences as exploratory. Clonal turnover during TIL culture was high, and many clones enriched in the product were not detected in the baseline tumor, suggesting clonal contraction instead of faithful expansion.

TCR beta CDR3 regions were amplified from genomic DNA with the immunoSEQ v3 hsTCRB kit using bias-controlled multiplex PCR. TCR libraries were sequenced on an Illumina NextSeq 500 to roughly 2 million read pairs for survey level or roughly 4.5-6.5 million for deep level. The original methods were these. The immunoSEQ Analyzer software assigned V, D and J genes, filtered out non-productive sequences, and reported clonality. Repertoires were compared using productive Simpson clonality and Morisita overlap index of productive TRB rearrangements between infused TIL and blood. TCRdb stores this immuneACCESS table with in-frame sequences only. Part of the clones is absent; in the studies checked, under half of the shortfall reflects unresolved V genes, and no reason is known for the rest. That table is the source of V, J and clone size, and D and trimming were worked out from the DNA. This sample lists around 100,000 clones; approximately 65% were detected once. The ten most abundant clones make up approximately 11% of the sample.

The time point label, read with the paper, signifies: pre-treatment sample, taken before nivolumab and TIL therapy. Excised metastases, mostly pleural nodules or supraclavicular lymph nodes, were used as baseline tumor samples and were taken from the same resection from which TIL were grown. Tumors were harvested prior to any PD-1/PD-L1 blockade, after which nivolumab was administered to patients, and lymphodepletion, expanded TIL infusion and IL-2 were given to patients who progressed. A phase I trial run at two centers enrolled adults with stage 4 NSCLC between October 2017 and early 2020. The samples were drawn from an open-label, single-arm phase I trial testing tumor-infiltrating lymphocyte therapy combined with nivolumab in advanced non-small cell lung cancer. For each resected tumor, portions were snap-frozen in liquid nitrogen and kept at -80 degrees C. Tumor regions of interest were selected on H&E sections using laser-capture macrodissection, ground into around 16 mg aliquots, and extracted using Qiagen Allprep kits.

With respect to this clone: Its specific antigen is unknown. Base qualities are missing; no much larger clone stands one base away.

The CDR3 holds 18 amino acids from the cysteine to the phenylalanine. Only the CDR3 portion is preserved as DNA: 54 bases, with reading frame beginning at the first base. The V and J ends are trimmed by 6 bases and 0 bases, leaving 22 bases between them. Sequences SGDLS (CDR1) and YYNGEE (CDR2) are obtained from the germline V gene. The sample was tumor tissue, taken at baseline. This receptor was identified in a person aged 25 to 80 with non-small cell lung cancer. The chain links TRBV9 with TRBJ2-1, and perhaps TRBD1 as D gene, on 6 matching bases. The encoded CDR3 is CASTPSSRGSNSYNEQFF. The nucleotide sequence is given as TGTGCCAGCACCCCCTCAAGCAGGGGCTCCAACTCCTACAATGAGCAGTTCTTC.